Following are 14 T cell receptor beta chains from one sample sequenced in a study of blood T cell repertoires in COVID-19. Assay: immunoSEQ multiplex PCR; the TCRdb copy retains only in-frame clones and omits some. The sample lists some 200,000 clones, 89% occurring once. Material: peripheral blood. Receptors originate from a middle-aged woman with acute or convalescent COVID-19.

The V gene is TRBV25-1, the J gene TRBJ2-5, with a weak D call TRBD1 (6 bases). The V gene's germline CDR1 is MGHDK and CDR2 SYGVNS. This CDR3 is 12 amino acids long. V was shortened by 5 bases and J by 5 bases, with 9 bases between the two germline ends. The CDR3 DNA reads TGTGCCAGCAGTACAGGGTTGGAGACCCAGTACTTC. This sequence encodes CASSTGLETQYF.

This rearrangement joins TRBV6-5 to TRBJ1-6; D gene ambiguous. CDR1 and CDR2 (germline): MNHEY, SVGAGI. The CDR3 sequence is 14 residues long. Between the trimmed V and J ends, which lost 10 bases and 3 bases, there was a span of 13 bases. CDR3 nucleotides: TGTGCCATCCACTCGGGGAACTATAATTCACCCCTCCACTTT. Encoded protein: CAIHSGNYNSPLHF.

The count of this clone is one. The chain is built from TRBV9 and TRBJ2-3; tentatively, D is TRBD1 (7 bases). CDR1 and CDR2 (germline): SGDLS, YYNGEE. CDR3 length equals 15 residues. V lost 3 bases and J lost 5, with 16 bases in between. In DNA, the CDR3 is TGTGCCAGCAGCGACGGGACAGTCGGGAGAGATACGCAGTATTTT. This sequence encodes CASSDGTVGRDTQYF.

This clone was detected only once. The rearrangement joins TRBV14 to TRBJ1-1, with D possibly matching TRBD1 (5 bases). V was shortened by 0 bases and J by 11 bases, with 13 bases between the two germline ends. CDR3 length: 13 residues. Germline values: CDR1 SGHDN, CDR2 FVKESK. The CDR3 nucleotides are TGTGCCAGCAGCCAAGACTGGGGGAGGAAGGCTTTCTTT. Translation: CASSQDWGRKAFF.

The chain has TRBV12-3 or TRBV12-4 and TRBJ1-1; no reliable D call. The CDR3 is made up of 13 amino acids. V was cut by 1 base and J by 5 bases, with 8 bases left in between. CDR3 loop: CASSLGWETEAFF. The CDR3 DNA sequence: TGTGCCAGCAGTTTAGGTTGGGAGACTGAAGCTTTCTTT.

This chain joins TRBV5-4 and TRBJ1-1; TRBD1 matches at 11 bases. The CDR3 totals 15 residues. Germline lookup yields CDR1 SGHNT and CDR2 YYREEE (reference sequence). V shed 4 bases, J shed 3 bases, and the junction held 5 bases outside the gene matches. The CDR3 loop reads CASSLRTGGDTEAFF. CDR3 sequence (DNA): TGTGCCAGCAGCCTGCGGACAGGGGGCGACACTGAAGCTTTCTTT.

In the case of this clone: Relative to the germline gene, one junction end is altered; a read error may explain this. J is TRBJ1-1 and V is TRBV12-3 or TRBV12-4, with 9 bases that match TRBD1. CDR3 length: 13 amino acids. CDR3 nucleotide sequence: TGTGCCAGCAGTTTACGGGGACAGGGTAAGACACTCTTT. It codes for CASSLRGQGKTLF.

V gene TRBV7-8 combines with J gene TRBJ1-6; maybe TRBD1 (6 bases). Germline V gene lookup returns CDR1 SGHVS and CDR2 FQNEAQ. V was shortened by 4 bases and J by 8 bases, with 9 bases between the two germline ends. The CDR3 contains 13 residues. CDR3 coding DNA: TGTGCCAGCAGCTCCAGGGGTGATTCACCCCTCCACTTT. This encodes CASSSRGDSPLHF.

This chain connects TRBV2 to TRBJ1-4, with a possible D match to TRBD1 (5 bases). The CDR3 is 16 amino acids. Per the germline V gene, CDR1 is SNHLY and CDR2 is FYNNEI. Trimming removed 6 bases from V and 4 bases from J, with 18 bases in between. The chain's CDR3 is CASSDWTGTDNEKLFF. The CDR3 bases are TGTGCCAGCAGCGACTGGACCGGGACTGATAATGAAAAACTGTTTTTT.

This clone was recorded a few times. The chain employs TRBV4-2 and TRBJ1-1; D not certain. The CDR3 sequence is 13 residues long. Deletions cut 1 base from V and 5 bases from J, with 8 bases between. Germline assignment: CDR1 LGHNA and CDR2 YNFKEQ. The DNA for the CDR3 is TGTGCCAGCAGCCAAGGGCGGGGAACTGAAGCTTTCTTT. This sequence encodes CASSQGRGTEAFF.

The rearrangement links TRBV6-2 or TRBV6-3 to TRBJ2-7, with 7 bases matching TRBD1. Germline trimming cut 2 bases from V and 0 bases from J; bases unmatched to any gene: 7. This CDR3 has 16 amino acids. Germline CDR1 reads MNHEY; CDR2 reads SVGEGT. The CDR3 DNA reads TGTGCCAGCAGTTACCTCCTGACAGGGAGCTCCTACGAGCAGTACGTC. It specifies CASSYLLTGSSYEQYV.

The rearrangement links TRBV30 to TRBJ2-1, with 9 bases fitting TRBD1. V gave up 2 bases and J gave up 4 bases; unmatched junction bases: 15. This CDR3 has 18 residues. Germline V gene sequence: CDR1 GTSNPN, CDR2 SVGIG (reference sequence). CDR3 region: CAWSPKPGQGQAYNEQFF. CDR3 sequence (DNA): TGTGCCTGGAGTCCAAAACCGGGACAGGGCCAAGCTTACAATGAGCAGTTCTTC.

The chain joins TRBV19 to TRBJ1-5; 7 positions agree with TRBD1. The V and J ends lost 3 bases and 2 bases, in that order; junction bases with no gene match: 4. Germline CDR1 LNHDA, CDR2 SQIVND (reference sequence). CDR3 length: 15 residues. CDR3 residues: CASSIAGGGNQPQHF. DNA of the CDR3: TGTGCCAGTAGTATTGCAGGGGGAGGCAATCAGCCCCAGCATTTT.

This clone was detected once. The chain joins TRBV5-4 to TRBJ2-3, with 13 positions matching TRBD2. With 0 bases clipped from V and 6 bases from J, the junction kept 10 bases outside the gene matches. Germline V lookup: CDR1 SGHNT, CDR2 YYREEE (reference sequence). The CDR3 has 18 residues. In DNA form, the CDR3 reads TGTGCCAGCAGCTTGGGGGGACTAGCGGGGACTCTCGAGGATACGCAGTATTTT. Its translation: CASSLGGLAGTLEDTQYF.